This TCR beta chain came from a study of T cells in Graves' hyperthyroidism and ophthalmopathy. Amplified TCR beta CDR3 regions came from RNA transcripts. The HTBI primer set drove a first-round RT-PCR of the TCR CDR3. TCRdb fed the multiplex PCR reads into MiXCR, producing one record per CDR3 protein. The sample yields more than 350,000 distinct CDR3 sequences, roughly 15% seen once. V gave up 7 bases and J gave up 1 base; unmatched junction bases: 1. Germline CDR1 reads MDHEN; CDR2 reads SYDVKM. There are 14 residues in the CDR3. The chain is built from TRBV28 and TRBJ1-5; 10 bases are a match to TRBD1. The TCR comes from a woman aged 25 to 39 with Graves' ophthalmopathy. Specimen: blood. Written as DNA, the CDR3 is TGTGCCAGCATGGACAGGGGGAGCAATCAGCCCCAGCATTTT. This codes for CASMDRGSNQPQHF.